The 23 T cell receptor beta chains below all came from one sample that was sequenced in a study of T cells in Graves' hyperthyroidism and ophthalmopathy. Researchers amplified the TCR beta CDR3 regions from RNA transcripts. The HTBI primer set drove a first-round RT-PCR of the TCR CDR3. TCRdb independently ran MiXCR on the multiplex PCR reads; one entry per CDR3 protein. The data show approximately 400,000 distinct CDR3 sequences, about 15% seen once. The material sequenced was blood. The receptors derive from a woman under 40 with Graves' hyperthyroidism.

This clonotype was detected many times. This sequence joins TRBV30 and TRBJ2-2, with D hard to call. The V end lost 3 bases, the J end lost 6 bases, and 8 bases lay between the germline ends. Germline V gene data show CDR1 as GTSNPN and CDR2 as SVGIG (reference sequence). This CDR3 contains 12 residues. The CDR3 is CAWRRFPGELFF. The CDR3 region has the DNA TGTGCCTGGAGGCGCTTCCCCGGGGAGCTGTTTTTT.

The table lists this clonotype with many counts. CDR3 in DNA: TGTGCCAGCAGCACGGGACTTCACTCCTACGAGCAGTACTTC. Its translation: CASSTGLHSYEQYF. The chain uses TRBV7-9 and TRBJ2-7; perhaps TRBD2 as D (6 bases). This CDR3 is 14 amino acids long. Trimming removed 5 bases from V and 0 bases from J, with 11 bases in between. From germline, CDR1 is SEHNR and CDR2 FQNEAQ (reference sequence).

This clonotype was seen ten or more times. This rearrangement joins TRBV14 to TRBJ2-3; D unclear. The CDR3 extends over 16 amino acids. The V end lost 0 bases, the J end lost 5 bases, and 15 bases lay between the germline ends. Germline V CDR1 and CDR2: SGHDN, FVKESK. CDR3: CASSQDRPDAIDTQYF. The CDR3 DNA is TGTGCCAGCAGCCAAGATCGCCCCGACGCTATAGATACGCAGTATTTT.

This clonotype was recorded many times. The chain employs TRBV12-3 or TRBV12-4 and TRBJ2-7; D is possibly TRBD1 (6 bases). This CDR3 spans 12 amino acids. Trimming removed 6 bases from V and 5 bases from J, with 11 bases in between. The CDR3 sequence is CASSPGVHEQYF. CDR3 DNA sequence: TGTGCCAGCAGCCCAGGGGTCCACGAGCAGTACTTC.

This clonotype has at least ten counts. V gene TRBV9 combines with J gene TRBJ1-2, with 10 bases fitting TRBD1. The CDR3 has 16 amino acids. V gave up 1 base and J gave up 4 bases; unmatched junction bases: 7. Germline-derived CDR1 and CDR2 are SGDLS and YYNGEE. In DNA, the CDR3 is TGTGCCAGCAGCGTAACGACAGGGGGCAATCGCTATGGCTACACCTTC. Its translation is CASSVTTGGNRYGYTF.

The chain carries TRBV20-1 and TRBJ1-5, with a possible D match to TRBD1 (6 bases). The CDR3 has 13 amino acids. V shed 3 bases and J shed 3 bases, with 9 bases lying between them. Germline CDR1 DFQATT, CDR2 SNEGSKA (reference sequence). The CDR3 is CSASGTPNQPQHF. The CDR3 coding sequence is TGCAGTGCTAGCGGGACACCCAATCAGCCCCAGCATTTT.

This clonotype was picked up many times. This rearrangement joins TRBV7-2 to TRBJ2-5; D is tentatively TRBD1 or TRBD2 (7 bases each). The germline V gene encodes CDR1 SGHTA and CDR2 FQGNSA. This CDR3 has 15 amino acids. V gave up 4 bases and J gave up 6 bases, with 18 bases separating them. CDR3 bases: TGTGCCAGCAGCTCCCGACGACAGGGAGGGAAGACCCAGTACTTC. It is translated as CASSSRRQGGKTQYF.

This clonotype was seen many times. The chain carries TRBV6-2 or TRBV6-3 and TRBJ2-4; tentatively, D is TRBD1 or TRBD2 (5 bases each). This CDR3 spans 15 amino acids. The V gene lost 2 bases and the J gene lost 0 bases, with 8 bases spanning the gap. Germline loops: CDR1 MNHEY, CDR2 SVGEGT. CDR3 DNA: TGTGCCAGCAGTTACCAAGGGACAGCCAAAAACATTCAGTACTTC. Its protein is CASSYQGTAKNIQYF.

The chain combines TRBV13 with TRBJ2-7; weak D call: TRBD2 (6 bases). The germline V gene encodes CDR1 PRHDT and CDR2 FYEKMQ (reference sequence). The V end lost 4 bases, the J end lost 2 bases, and 12 bases lay between the germline ends. The CDR3 is 14 amino acids. The CDR3 is CASSSVAETYEQYF. In nucleotides, the CDR3 is TGTGCCAGCAGCTCCGTAGCGGAGACCTACGAGCAGTACTTC.

This chain connects TRBV6-2 or TRBV6-3 to TRBJ1-4; 8 bases are a match to TRBD1. The CDR3 consists of 13 residues. Germline-derived CDR1 and CDR2 are MNHEY and SVGEGT. V gave up 6 bases and J gave up 11 bases; unmatched junction bases: 8. CDR3 sequence (DNA): TGTGCCAGCAGGGGACAGGTCCCGAGGAAACTGTTTTTT. Translation: CASRGQVPRKLFF.

The J gene is TRBJ2-3, the V gene TRBV12-3 or TRBV12-4; unclear D gene. The V end was cut by 3 bases, the J end by 2 bases, with 9 bases between. This CDR3 is built from 14 residues. The CDR3 coding sequence is TGTGCCAGCAGTTTTCGACGGAACACAGATACGCAGTATTTT. It encodes CASSFRRNTDTQYF.

The chain couples TRBV20-1 to TRBJ2-1; D is possibly TRBD1 (5 bases). CDR1 and CDR2 from the germline V gene are DFQATT and SNEGSKA (reference sequence). Trimming pared 7 bases from V and 7 bases from J, leaving 17 bases between. The CDR3 consists of 13 residues. CDR3: CSVGARHANEQFF. In DNA, the CDR3 is TGCAGTGTTGGGGCGAGACACGCTAATGAGCAGTTCTTC.

This clonotype was detected only a few times. The chain links TRBV19 to TRBJ2-3, with 11 bases matching TRBD2. Germline CDR1 reads LNHDA; CDR2 reads SQIVND (reference sequence). The CDR3 is 16 amino acids. The V gene end was trimmed by 5 bases and the J gene end by 0 bases; junction bases not matched to a gene: 4. The CDR3 region is CASSSGLAESTDTQYF. In nucleotides, the CDR3 is TGTGCCAGTAGTTCGGGACTAGCGGAGAGCACAGATACGCAGTATTTT.

At least ten counts were recorded for this clonotype. The chain carries TRBV10-2 and TRBJ2-7, with a tentative D call TRBD2 (7 bases). The CDR3 runs to 13 residues. Germline V gene sequence: CDR1 WSHSY, CDR2 SAAADI. Trimming stripped 7 bases from V and 2 bases from J, with 12 bases between. The CDR3 spells CASNGGLTYEQYF. The CDR3 DNA reads TGCGCCAGCAACGGGGGGCTTACCTACGAGCAGTACTTC.

This clonotype was seen a handful of times. The gene calls are TRBV30 and TRBJ2-2; tentatively, D is TRBD1 or TRBD2 (5 bases each). This CDR3 is built from 16 residues. Trimming left V 1 base short and J 1 base short, with 13 bases between. CDR1 is GTSNPN and CDR2 is SVGIG in the germline V gene (reference sequence). This chain's CDR3 is CAWSEPGRGNTGELFF. In nucleotides, the CDR3 is TGTGCCTGGAGTGAACCAGGGAGAGGGAACACCGGGGAGCTGTTTTTT.

This clonotype was found a few times. The V and J genes are TRBV20-1 and TRBJ1-5; D is uncertain. From germline, CDR1 is DFQATT and CDR2 SNEGSKA (reference sequence). The CDR3 totals 14 residues. V was cut by 5 bases and J by 0 bases, with 11 bases left in between. For the CDR3, the DNA is TGCAGTGCTCCAGGAATGATTAGCAATCAGCCCCAGCATTTT. Translated, it gives CSAPGMISNQPQHF.

This clonotype showed up just a few times. This chain links TRBV19 with TRBJ2-1; D gene ambiguous. Looked up from germline, CDR1 is LNHDA and CDR2 is SQIVND (reference sequence). The CDR3 totals 14 residues. Between the trimmed V and J ends, which lost 3 bases and 5 bases, there was a span of 11 bases. DNA for the CDR3: TGTGCCAGTAGTATTTCAGGAGAGAACAATGAGCAGTTCTTC. Translated: CASSISGENNEQFF. Full variable domain (remainder filled in from reference TRBV19 and TRBJ2-1): DGGITQSPKYLFRKEGQNVTLSCEQNLNHDAMYWYRQDPGQGLRLIYYSQIVNDFQKGDIAEGYSVSREKKESFPLTVTSAQKNPTAFYLCASSISGENNEQFFGPGTRLTVL.

This clonotype showed up many times. The chain couples TRBV27 to TRBJ2-7, with D perhaps TRBD2 (6 bases). The CDR3 consists of 13 residues. Between the trimmed V and J ends, which lost 10 bases and 0 bases, there was a span of 13 bases. Germline V CDR1 and CDR2: MNHEY, SMNVEV (reference sequence). The CDR3 region has the DNA TGTGCCACCATACTGACTAGCTCCTACGAGCAGTACTTC. It translates to CATILTSSYEQYF.

A few counts support this clonotype. V usage is TRBV19 and J usage is TRBJ2-1; TRBD2 might be the D (6 bases). The V end was cut by 1 base, the J end by 7 bases, with 11 bases between. The CDR3 runs to 14 residues. Germline V CDR1 and CDR2: LNHDA, SQIVND (reference sequence). The chain's CDR3 is CASSIGQLANEQFF. CDR3 nucleotides: TGTGCCAGTAGTATAGGCCAACTAGCTAATGAGCAGTTCTTC.

The rearrangement joins TRBV5-4 to TRBJ2-3, with D hard to call. V shed 1 base and J shed 6 bases, with 18 bases lying between them. This CDR3 is built from 16 residues. In germline, CDR1 is SGHNT, CDR2 YYREEE (reference sequence). CDR3 loop: CASSLWAAPFGDTQYF. CDR3 sequence (DNA): TGTGCCAGCAGCTTGTGGGCAGCCCCATTCGGCGATACGCAGTATTTT.

The chain joins TRBV25-1 to TRBJ1-1; 9 bases are a match to TRBD1. After removal of 4 bases from V and 1 base from J, the junction contained 4 bases not matched to a gene. The CDR3 has 15 residues. In germline, CDR1 is MGHDK, CDR2 SYGVNS. This CDR3 is CASSGTGQGNTEAFF. The CDR3 nucleotides read TGTGCCAGCAGTGGGACGGGACAGGGGAACACTGAAGCTTTCTTT.

This clonotype has at least ten counts. The chain uses TRBV28 and TRBJ2-5; D remains unclear. V was shortened by 8 bases and J by 1 base, with 8 bases between the two germline ends. CDR1 and CDR2 from the germline V gene are MDHEN and SYDVKM. The CDR3 covers 12 residues. CDR3: CASGVGQETQYF. The CDR3 bases are TGTGCCAGCGGGGTCGGCCAAGAGACCCAGTACTTC. The variable domain in full, with the rest retrieved from reference TRBV28 and TRBJ2-5, is DVKVTQSSRYLVKRTGEKVFLECVQDMDHENMFWYRQDPGLGLRLIYFSYDVKMKEKGDIPEGYSVSREKKERFSLILESASTNQTSMYLCASGVGQETQYFGPGTRLLVL.

The chain couples TRBV5-1 to TRBJ2-1; 13 positions match TRBD2. Trimming removed 4 bases from V and 9 bases from J; junction bases left unmatched: 4. This CDR3 comprises 14 residues. The germline V gene encodes CDR1 SGHRS and CDR2 YFSETQ. CDR3 sequence reads: CASSRGLAGFEQFF. In nucleotides, the CDR3 is TGCGCCAGCAGCCGGGGACTAGCGGGATTTGAGCAGTTCTTC.